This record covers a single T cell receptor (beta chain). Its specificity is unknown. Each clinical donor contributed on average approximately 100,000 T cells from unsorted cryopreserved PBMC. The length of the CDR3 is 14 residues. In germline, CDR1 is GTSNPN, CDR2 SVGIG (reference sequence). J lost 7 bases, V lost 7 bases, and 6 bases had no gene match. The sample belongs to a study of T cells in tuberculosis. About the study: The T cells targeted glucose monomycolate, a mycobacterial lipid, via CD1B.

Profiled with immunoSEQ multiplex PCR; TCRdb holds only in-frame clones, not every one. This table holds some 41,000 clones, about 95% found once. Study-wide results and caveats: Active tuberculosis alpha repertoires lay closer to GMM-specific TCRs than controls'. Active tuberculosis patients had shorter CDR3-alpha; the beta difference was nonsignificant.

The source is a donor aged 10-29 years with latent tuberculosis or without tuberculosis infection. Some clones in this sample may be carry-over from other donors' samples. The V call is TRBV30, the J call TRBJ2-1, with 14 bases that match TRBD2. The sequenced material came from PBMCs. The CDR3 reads CAFQRTSGRNEQFF. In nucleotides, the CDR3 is TGTGCCTTCCAGAGGACTAGCGGGAGGAATGAGCAGTTCTTC.